This TCR beta chain was retrieved from a study of blood T cells in healthy people across ages. Points from the study as a whole: Possibly confounding the expanded clonotype changes was the fact that donor CMV status was unknown.

The second PCR ran roughly 6 to 11 cycles with a sample-barcoded 5' primer and J-beta primers. Each sample yielded at least 2.5 million CDR3-containing paired-end reads. TCRdb fed the 5' RACE reads into MiXCR, producing one record per CDR3 protein. Of about 830,000 distinct CDR3 sequences in the sample, around 62% are singletons; the top ten hold 25% to 30%. This clonotype occurred a few times. The target antigen is unknown. Donors gave around 9.8 milliliters of peripheral blood apiece. The receptor's source is a man aged 25-45 years in good health. Sequenced input: blood.

The chain's CDR3 is CSARGREFGTQYF. The CDR3 region has the DNA TGCAGTGCTAGAGGGAGAGAGTTTGGGACCCAGTACTTC. The gene calls are TRBV20-1 and TRBJ2-5; D unclear. This CDR3 region has 13 residues. CDR1 and CDR2 from the germline V gene are DFQATT and SNEGSKA (reference sequence). V was cut by 1 base and J by 7 bases, with 13 bases left in between.